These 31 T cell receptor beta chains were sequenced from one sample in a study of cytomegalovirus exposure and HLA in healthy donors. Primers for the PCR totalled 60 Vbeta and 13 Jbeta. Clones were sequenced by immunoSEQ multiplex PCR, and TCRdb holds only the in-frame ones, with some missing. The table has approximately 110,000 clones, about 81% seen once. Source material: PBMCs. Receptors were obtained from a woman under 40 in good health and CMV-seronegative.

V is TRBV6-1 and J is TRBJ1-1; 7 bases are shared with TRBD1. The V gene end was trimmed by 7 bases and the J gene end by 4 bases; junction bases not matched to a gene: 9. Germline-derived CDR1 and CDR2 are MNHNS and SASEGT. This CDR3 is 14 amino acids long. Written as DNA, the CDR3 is TGTGCCAGCATCCGACTCGAGGGGGCCACTGAAGCTTTCTTT. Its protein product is CASIRLEGATEAFF.

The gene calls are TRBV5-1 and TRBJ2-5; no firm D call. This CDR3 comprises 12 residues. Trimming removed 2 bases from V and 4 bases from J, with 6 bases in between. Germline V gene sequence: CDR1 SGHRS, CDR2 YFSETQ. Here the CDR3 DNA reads TGCGCCAGCAGCTTTCCGGGAGAGACCCAGTACTTC. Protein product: CASSFPGETQYF.

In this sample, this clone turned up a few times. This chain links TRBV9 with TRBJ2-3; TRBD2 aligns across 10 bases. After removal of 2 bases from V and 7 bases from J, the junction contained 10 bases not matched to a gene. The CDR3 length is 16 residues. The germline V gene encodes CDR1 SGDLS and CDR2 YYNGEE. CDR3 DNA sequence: TGTGCCAGCAGCGTCGTGTCTCTAGCGGGGGTGAATACGCAGTATTTT. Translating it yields CASSVVSLAGVNTQYF.

The CDR3 nucleotides read TGTGCCAGCAGCTCGCCTGCGGGGACGGACATTCAGTACTTC. Translated: CASSSPAGTDIQYF. V is TRBV5-4 and J is TRBJ2-4; a weak D match, TRBD2 (6 bases). Germline V gene lookup returns CDR1 SGHNT and CDR2 YYREEE (reference sequence). This CDR3 has 14 residues. V gave up 3 bases and J gave up 8 bases, with 15 bases separating them.

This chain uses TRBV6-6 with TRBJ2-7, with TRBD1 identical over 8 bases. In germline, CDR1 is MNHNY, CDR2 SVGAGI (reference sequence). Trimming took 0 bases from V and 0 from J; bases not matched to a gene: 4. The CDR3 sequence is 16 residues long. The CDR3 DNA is TGTGCCAGCAGTTACTCGGGGACAGGTAGCTCCTACGAGCAGTACTTC. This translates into CASSYSGTGSSYEQYF.

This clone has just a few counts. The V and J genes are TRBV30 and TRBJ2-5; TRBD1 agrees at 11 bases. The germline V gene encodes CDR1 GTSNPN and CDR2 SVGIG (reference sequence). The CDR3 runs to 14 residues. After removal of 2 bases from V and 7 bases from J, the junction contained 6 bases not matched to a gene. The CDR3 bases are TGTGCCTGGAGTCTCGGGACAGGGGGTATGACCCAGTACTTC. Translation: CAWSLGTGGMTQYF.

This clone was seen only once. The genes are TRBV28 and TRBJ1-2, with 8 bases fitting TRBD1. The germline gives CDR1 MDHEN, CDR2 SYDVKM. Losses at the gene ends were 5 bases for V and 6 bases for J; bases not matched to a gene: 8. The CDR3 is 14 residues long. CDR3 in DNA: TGTGCCAGCAGTCCCAGGGGGCGAGAACATGGCTACACCTTC. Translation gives CASSPRGREHGYTF.

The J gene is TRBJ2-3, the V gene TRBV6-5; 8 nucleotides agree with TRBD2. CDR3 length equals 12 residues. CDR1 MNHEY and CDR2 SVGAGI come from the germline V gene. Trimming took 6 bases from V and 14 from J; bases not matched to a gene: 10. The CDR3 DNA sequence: TGTGCCAGCAGCACCTCCGGGACTAGTCTGTATTTT. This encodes CASSTSGTSLYF.

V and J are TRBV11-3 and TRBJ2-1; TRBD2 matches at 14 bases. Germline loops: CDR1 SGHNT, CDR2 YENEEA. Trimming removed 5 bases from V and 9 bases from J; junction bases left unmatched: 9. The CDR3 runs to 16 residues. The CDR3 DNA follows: TGTGCCAGCAGCACCGGGACTAGCGGGAGTGCTGTTGAGCAGTTCTTC. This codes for CASSTGTSGSAVEQFF.

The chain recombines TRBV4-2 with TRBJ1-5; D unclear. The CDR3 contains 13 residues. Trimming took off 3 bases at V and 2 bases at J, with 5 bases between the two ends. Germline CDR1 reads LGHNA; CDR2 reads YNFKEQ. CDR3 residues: CASSQRGNQPQHF. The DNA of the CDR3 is TGTGCCAGCAGCCAGAGGGGCAATCAGCCCCAGCATTTT.

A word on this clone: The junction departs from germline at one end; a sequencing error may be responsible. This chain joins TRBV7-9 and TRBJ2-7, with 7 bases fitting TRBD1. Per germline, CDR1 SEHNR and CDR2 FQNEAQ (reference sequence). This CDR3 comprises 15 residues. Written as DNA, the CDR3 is TGTTCCAGCAGCTTCTCTCCACAGGGGCTGGACGAGCAGTACTTC. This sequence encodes CSSSFSPQGLDEQYF.

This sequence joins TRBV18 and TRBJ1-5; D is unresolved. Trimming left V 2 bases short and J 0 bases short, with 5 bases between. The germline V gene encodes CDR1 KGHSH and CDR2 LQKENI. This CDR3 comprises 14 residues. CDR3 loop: CASSPSNSNQPQHF. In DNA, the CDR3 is TGTGCCAGCTCACCATCTAATAGCAATCAGCCCCAGCATTTT.

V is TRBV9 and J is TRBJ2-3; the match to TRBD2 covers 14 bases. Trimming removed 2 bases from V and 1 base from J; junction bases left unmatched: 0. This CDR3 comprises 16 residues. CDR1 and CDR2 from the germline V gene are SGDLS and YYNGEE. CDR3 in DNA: TGTGCCAGCAGCGTGGGACTAGCGGGGGGCACAGATACGCAGTATTTT. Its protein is CASSVGLAGGTDTQYF.

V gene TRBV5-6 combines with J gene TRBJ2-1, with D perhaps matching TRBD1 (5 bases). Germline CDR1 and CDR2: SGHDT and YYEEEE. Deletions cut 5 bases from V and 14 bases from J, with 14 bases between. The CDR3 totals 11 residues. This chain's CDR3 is CASSQGNLKFF. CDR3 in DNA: TGTGCCAGCAGTCAGGGTAACCTAAAGTTCTTC.

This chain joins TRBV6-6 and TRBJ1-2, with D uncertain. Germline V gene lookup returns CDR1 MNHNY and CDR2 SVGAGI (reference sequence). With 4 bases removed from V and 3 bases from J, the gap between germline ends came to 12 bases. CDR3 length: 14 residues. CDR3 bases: TGTGCCAGCAGTTCAAGGAACGGGGACTATGGCTACACCTTC. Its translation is CASSSRNGDYGYTF.

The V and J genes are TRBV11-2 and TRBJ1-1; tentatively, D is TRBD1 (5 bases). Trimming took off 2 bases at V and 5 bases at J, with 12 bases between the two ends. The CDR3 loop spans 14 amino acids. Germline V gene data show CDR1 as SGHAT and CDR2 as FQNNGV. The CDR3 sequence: CASSLLGGETEAFF. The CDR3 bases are TGTGCCAGCAGCTTACTGGGGGGTGAGACTGAAGCTTTCTTT.

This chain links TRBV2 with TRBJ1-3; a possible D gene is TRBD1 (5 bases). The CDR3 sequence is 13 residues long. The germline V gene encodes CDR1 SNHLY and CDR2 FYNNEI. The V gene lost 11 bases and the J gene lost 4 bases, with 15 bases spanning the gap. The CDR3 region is CAYGGAGGNTIYF. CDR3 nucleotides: TGTGCCTACGGAGGGGCAGGAGGAAACACCATATATTTT.

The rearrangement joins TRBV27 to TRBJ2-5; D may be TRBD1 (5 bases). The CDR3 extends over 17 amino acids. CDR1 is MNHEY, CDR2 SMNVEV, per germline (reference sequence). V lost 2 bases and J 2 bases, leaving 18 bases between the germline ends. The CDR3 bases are TGTGCCAGCAGTTTAATTCCAGGGCCCCAAGGGCAAGAGACCCAGTACTTC. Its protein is CASSLIPGPQGQETQYF.

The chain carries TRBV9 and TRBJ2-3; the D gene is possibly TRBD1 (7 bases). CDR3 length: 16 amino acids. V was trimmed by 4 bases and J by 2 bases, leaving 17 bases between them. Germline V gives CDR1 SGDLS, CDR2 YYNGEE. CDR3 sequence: CASSTLGGQNTDTQYF. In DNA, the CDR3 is TGTGCCAGCAGCACCCTGGGGGGACAGAACACAGATACGCAGTATTTT. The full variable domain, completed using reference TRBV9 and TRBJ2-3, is DSGVTQTPKHLITATGQRVTLRCSPRSGDLSVYWYQQSLDQGLQFLIQYYNGEERAKGNILERFSAQQFPDLHSELNLSSLELGDSALYFCASSTLGGQNTDTQYFGPGTRLTVL.

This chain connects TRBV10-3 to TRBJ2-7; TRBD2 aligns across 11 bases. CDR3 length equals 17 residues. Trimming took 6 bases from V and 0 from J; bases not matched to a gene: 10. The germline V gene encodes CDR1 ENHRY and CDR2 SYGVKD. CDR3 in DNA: TGTGCCATCAGCCGACTAGCGGGGTACACTAGCTCCTACGAGCAGTACTTC. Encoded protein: CAISRLAGYTSSYEQYF.

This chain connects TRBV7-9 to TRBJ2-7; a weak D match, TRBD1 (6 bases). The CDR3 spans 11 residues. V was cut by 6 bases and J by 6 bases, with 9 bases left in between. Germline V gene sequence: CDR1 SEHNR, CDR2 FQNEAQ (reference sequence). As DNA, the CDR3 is TGTGCCAGCAGTACAGGGCGCGAGCAGTACTTC. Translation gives CASSTGREQYF.

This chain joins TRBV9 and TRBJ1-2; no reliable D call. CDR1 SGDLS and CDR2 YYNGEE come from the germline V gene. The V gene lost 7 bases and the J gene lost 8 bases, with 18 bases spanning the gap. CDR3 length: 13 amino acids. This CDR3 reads CASGREPTGGYTF. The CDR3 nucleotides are TGTGCCAGCGGGAGGGAACCCACTGGCGGCTACACCTTC. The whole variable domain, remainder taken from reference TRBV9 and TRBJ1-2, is DSGVTQTPKHLITATGQRVTLRCSPRSGDLSVYWYQQSLDQGLQFLIQYYNGEERAKGNILERFSAQQFPDLHSELNLSSLELGDSALYFCASGREPTGGYTFGSGTRLTVV.

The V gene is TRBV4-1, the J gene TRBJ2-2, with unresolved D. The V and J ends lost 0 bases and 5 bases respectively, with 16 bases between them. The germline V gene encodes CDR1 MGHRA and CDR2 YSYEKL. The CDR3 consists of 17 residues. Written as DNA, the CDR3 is TGCGCCAGCAGCCAAGATGGGTTCGACTCTGCGACCGGGGAGCTGTTTTTT. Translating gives CASSQDGFDSATGELFF.

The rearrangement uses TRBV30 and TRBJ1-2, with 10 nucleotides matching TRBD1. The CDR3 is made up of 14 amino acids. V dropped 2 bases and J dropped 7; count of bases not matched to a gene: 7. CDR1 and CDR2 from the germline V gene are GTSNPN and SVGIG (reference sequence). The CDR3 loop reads CAWSLGQGIGGYTF. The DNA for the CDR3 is TGTGCCTGGAGTTTGGGACAGGGGATCGGTGGCTACACCTTC.

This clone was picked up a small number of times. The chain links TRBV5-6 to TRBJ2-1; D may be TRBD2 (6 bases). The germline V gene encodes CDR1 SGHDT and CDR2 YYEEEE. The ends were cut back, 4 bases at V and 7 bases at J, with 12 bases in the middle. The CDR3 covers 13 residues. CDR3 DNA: TGTGCCAGCAGCGCTCGGGAGCGAAATGAGCAGTTCTTC. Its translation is CASSARERNEQFF.

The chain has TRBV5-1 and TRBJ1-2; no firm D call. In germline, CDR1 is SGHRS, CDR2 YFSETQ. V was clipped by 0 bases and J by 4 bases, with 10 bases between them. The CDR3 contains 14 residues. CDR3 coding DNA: TGCGCCAGCAGCTTGGCAGGTCCGCGCTATGGCTACACCTTC. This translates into CASSLAGPRYGYTF.

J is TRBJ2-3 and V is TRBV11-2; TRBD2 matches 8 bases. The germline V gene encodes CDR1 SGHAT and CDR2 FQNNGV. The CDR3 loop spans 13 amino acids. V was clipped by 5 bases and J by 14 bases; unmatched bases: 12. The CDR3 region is CASSPTGTRFTYF. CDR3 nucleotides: TGTGCCAGCAGCCCTACCGGGACTAGGTTTACGTATTTT.

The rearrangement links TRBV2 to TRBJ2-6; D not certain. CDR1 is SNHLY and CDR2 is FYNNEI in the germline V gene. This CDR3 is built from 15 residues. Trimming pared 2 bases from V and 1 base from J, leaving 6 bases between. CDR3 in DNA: TGTGCCAGCAGTGAAACCAGGTCTGGGGCCAACGTCCTGACTTTC. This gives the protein CASSETRSGANVLTF. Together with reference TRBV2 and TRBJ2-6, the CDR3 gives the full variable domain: EPEVTQTPSHQVTQMGQEVILRCVPISNHLYFYWYRQILGQKVEFLVSFYNNEISEKSEIFDDQFSVERPDGSNFTLKIRSTKLEDSAMYFCASSETRSGANVLTFGAGSRLTVL.

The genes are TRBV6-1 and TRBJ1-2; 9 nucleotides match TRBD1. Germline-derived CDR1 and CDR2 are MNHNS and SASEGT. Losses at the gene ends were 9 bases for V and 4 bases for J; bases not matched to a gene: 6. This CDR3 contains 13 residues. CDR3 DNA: TGTGCCAGTCGACAGGGGGAACGCTATGGCTACACCTTC. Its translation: CASRQGERYGYTF.

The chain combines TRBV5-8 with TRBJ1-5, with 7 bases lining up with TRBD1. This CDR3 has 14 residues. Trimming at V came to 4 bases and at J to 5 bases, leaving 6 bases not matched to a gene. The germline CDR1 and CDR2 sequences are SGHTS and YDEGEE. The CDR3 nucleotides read TGTGCCAGCAGCGCTCAGGGGGATTATCAGCCCCAGCATTTT. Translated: CASSAQGDYQPQHF.

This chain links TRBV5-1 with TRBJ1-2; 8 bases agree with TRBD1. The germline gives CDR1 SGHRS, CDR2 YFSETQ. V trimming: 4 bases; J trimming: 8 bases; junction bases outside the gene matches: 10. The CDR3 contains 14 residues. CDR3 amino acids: CASSSTGGARGYTF. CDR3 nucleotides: TGCGCCAGCAGCAGCACAGGGGGAGCGAGAGGCTACACCTTC.